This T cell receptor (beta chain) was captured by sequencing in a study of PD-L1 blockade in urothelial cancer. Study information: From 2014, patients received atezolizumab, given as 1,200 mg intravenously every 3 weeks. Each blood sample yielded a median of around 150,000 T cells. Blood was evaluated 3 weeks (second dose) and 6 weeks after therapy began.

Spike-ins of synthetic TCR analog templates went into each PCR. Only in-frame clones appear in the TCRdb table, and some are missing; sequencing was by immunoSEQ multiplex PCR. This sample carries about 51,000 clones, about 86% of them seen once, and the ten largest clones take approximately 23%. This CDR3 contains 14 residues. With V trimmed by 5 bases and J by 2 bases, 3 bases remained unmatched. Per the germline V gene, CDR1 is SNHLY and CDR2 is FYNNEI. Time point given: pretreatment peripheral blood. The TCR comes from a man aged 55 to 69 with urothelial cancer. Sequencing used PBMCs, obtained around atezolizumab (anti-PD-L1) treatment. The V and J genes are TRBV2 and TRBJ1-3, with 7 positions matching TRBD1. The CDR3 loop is CASSTGVTGNTIYF. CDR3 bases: TGTGCCAGCAGTACAGGGGTTACTGGAAACACCATATATTTT.